A single sample gave rise to the 16 T cell receptor beta chains below, sequenced in a study of blood T cell repertoires in COVID-19. Using immunoSEQ multiplex PCR, the repertoire was profiled, and TCRdb retains in-frame clones only, with some absent. The repertoire has about 190,000 clones, 80% to 90% of them found once; the top ten carry around 14%. The sequenced sample consisted of peripheral blood. The origin of the receptors is a man in his thirties or forties with active or convalescent COVID-19.

The chain uses TRBV18 and TRBJ2-1; perhaps TRBD2 as D (6 bases). Trimming removed 3 bases from V and 4 bases from J, with 16 bases in between. Germline V gene lookup returns CDR1 KGHSH and CDR2 LQKENI. CDR3 length: 16 residues. CDR3 nucleotide sequence: TGTGCCAGCTCACCCCAGCGGACTATTCGATACAATGAGCAGTTCTTC. Protein: CASSPQRTIRYNEQFF.

The DNA for the CDR3 is TGTGCCAGTGCGGGAGCGGGAGATACGCAGTATTTT. Its translation: CASAGAGDTQYF. This sequence joins TRBV6-6 and TRBJ2-3, with 7 bases fitting TRBD2. The CDR3 length is 12 residues. V gave up 9 bases and J gave up 5 bases; unmatched junction bases: 5. The germline gives CDR1 MNHNY, CDR2 SVGAGI (reference sequence).

The rearrangement uses TRBV6-2 or TRBV6-3 and TRBJ2-2; 11 bases agree with TRBD1. V lost 6 bases to trimming and J lost 5 bases; unmatched junction nucleotides: 8. The CDR3 contains 16 residues. Germline CDR1 reads MNHEY; CDR2 reads SVGEGT. The CDR3 coding sequence is TGTGCCAGCAGCCCCCGGGGACAGGGGGGGACCGGGGAGCTGTTTTTT. Translated: CASSPRGQGGTGELFF.

The V gene is TRBV4-1, the J gene TRBJ2-3; 8 bases match TRBD2. With 3 bases clipped from V and 5 bases from J, the junction kept 10 bases outside the gene matches. Germline assignment: CDR1 MGHRA and CDR2 YSYEKL. There are 16 residues in the CDR3. CDR3 sequence reads: CASSQLTGGPQDTQYF. DNA for the CDR3: TGCGCCAGCAGCCAGCTGACGGGGGGGCCGCAAGATACGCAGTATTTT.

The count of this clone is one. This CDR3 is CASSSGYYNEQFF. The CDR3 DNA reads as TGTGCCAGTAGTTCCGGTTACTACAATGAGCAGTTCTTC. The V and J genes are TRBV19 and TRBJ2-1; D gene ambiguous. The CDR3 loop spans 13 amino acids. Germline values: CDR1 LNHDA, CDR2 SQIVND (reference sequence). V shed 5 bases and J shed 3 bases, with 8 bases lying between them.

The CDR3 DNA sequence: TGCGCCAGCAGCCCGACAGGAGTTAATGAAAAACTGTTTTTT. It is translated as CASSPTGVNEKLFF. The J gene is TRBJ1-4, the V gene TRBV4-1, with D possibly matching TRBD1 (6 bases). This CDR3 contains 14 residues. Germline values: CDR1 MGHRA, CDR2 YSYEKL. V lost 4 bases and J lost 4, with 10 bases in between.

The V and J genes are TRBV6-5 and TRBJ1-2; D might be TRBD1 (5 bases). Trimming stripped 9 bases from V and 6 bases from J, with 20 bases between. Looked up from germline, CDR1 is MNHEY and CDR2 is SVGAGI. The CDR3 spans 14 residues. DNA of the CDR3: TGTGCCAGTTCAAAGGCGGGGGAAATGGATGGCTACACCTTC. Translated: CASSKAGEMDGYTF.

The chain links TRBV28 to TRBJ1-4; D is possibly TRBD1 (6 bases). V lost 2 bases and J lost 6, with 19 bases in between. Germline values: CDR1 MDHEN, CDR2 SYDVKM. This CDR3 contains 17 residues. CDR3 in amino acids: CASSLGDMPIVYEKLFF. The CDR3 DNA reads TGTGCCAGCAGTTTAGGGGACATGCCAATCGTTTATGAAAAACTGTTTTTT.

The chain has TRBV6-1 and TRBJ2-3, with D perhaps matching TRBD2 (6 bases). The CDR3 totals 17 residues. CDR1 MNHNS and CDR2 SASEGT come from the germline V gene. V lost 1 base and J lost 1, with 15 bases in between. The CDR3 coding sequence is TGTGCCAGCAGTGAAGATAGGAGCGGGCGGGGCACAGATACGCAGTATTTT. Amino acids: CASSEDRSGRGTDTQYF.

The chain recombines TRBV6-5 with TRBJ1-5; no reliable D call. Germline CDR1 and CDR2: MNHEY and SVGAGI. V was shortened by 6 bases and J by 7 bases, with 10 bases between the two germline ends. This CDR3 comprises 12 residues. CDR3 protein: CASSQTGQPQHF. CDR3 DNA: TGTGCCAGCAGCCAAACGGGGCAGCCCCAGCATTTT.

This chain links TRBV19 with TRBJ2-5; 7 nucleotides match TRBD1. The CDR3 length is 12 residues. Looked up from germline, CDR1 is LNHDA and CDR2 is SQIVND (reference sequence). J lost 4 bases, V lost 6 bases, and 2 bases had no gene match. CDR3 coding DNA: TGTGCCAGTAGCACAGGGGTAGAGACCCAGTACTTC. Translation: CASSTGVETQYF.

This clone was seen only once. The chain has TRBV9 and TRBJ2-7; D might be TRBD2 (6 bases). The V gene's germline CDR1 is SGDLS and CDR2 YYNGEE. This CDR3 region has 13 residues. Trimming pared 6 bases from V and 2 bases from J, leaving 12 bases between. The CDR3 loop reads CASNDGGAYEQYF. The CDR3 DNA is TGTGCCAGCAACGACGGAGGGGCCTACGAGCAGTACTTC.

This clone was seen once. The chain carries TRBV11-2 and TRBJ1-5; no reliable D call. CDR3 size: 14 residues. The V gene lost 3 bases and the J gene lost 6 bases, with 12 bases spanning the gap. CDR1 is SGHAT, CDR2 FQNNGV, per germline. The CDR3 sequence is CASSFGDSPQPQHF. The CDR3 bases are TGTGCCAGCAGCTTTGGAGACTCGCCTCAGCCCCAGCATTTT.

On this clone: Mismatch with germline at one junction end may stem from a read error. The genes are TRBV24-1 and TRBJ2-1, with 9 positions matching TRBD2. The CDR3 loop spans 15 amino acids. In germline, CDR1 is KGHDR, CDR2 SFDVKD. The CDR3 DNA sequence: TGTGCCACCAGCGATTTGCATAGCGGGGGCAATGAGCAGTTCTTC. As protein: CATSDLHSGGNEQFF.

The chain employs TRBV28 and TRBJ1-2; unclear D gene. This CDR3 spans 14 amino acids. The germline V gene has CDR1 MDHEN and CDR2 SYDVKM. V was trimmed by 3 bases and J by 3 bases, leaving 11 bases between them. This chain's CDR3 is CASSFYLLDYGYTF. In nucleotides, the CDR3 is TGTGCCAGCAGTTTCTACCTCCTGGACTATGGCTACACCTTC.

The chain is built from TRBV27 and TRBJ1-2; 7 nucleotides agree with TRBD1. With 6 bases clipped from V and 6 bases from J, the junction kept 16 bases outside the gene matches. The CDR3 extends over 16 amino acids. CDR1 and CDR2 (germline): MNHEY, SMNVEV (reference sequence). The CDR3, as DNA: TGTGCCAGCAGCCTTATGGCGTTCGAGGGGGCGAATGGCTACACCTTC. It is translated as CASSLMAFEGANGYTF.